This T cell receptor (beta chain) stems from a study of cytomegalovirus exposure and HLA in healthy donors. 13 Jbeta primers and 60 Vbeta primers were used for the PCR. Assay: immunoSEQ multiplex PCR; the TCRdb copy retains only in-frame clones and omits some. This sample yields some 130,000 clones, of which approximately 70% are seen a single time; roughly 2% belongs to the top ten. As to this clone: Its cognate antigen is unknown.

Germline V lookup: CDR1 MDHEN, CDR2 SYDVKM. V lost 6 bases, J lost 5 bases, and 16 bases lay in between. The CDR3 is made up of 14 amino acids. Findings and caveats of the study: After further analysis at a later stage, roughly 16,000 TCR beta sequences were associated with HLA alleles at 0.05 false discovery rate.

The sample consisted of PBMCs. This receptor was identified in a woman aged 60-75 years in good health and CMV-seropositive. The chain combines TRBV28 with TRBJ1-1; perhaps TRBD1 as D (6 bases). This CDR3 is CASSPGQPRTEAFF. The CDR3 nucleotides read TGTGCCAGCAGCCCAGGACAGCCTCGGACTGAAGCTTTCTTT.